The rows below give T cell receptor beta chains drawn from one sample of a study of identical twins. Each CDR3 protein gets one entry after TCRdb re-called the 5' RACE reads with MiXCR. The table includes approximately 500,000 distinct CDR3 sequences, 20% to 25% detected once. These data are also associated with another study on T cells expressing NK-cell markers.

The sequenced sample was CD4+ T cells sorted from blood. The receptors were sampled from a woman aged 18-35 years in good health. Each CDR3 is given with its conserved first and last residue. D genes are given only for firm matches. A row's size may be missing; if present it is once, few, many or a size class.

>TRBV12-3/TRBV12-4|TRBJ2-2|TRBD1|-
TGTGCCAGCAGCAAGACAGGGAGACCCGGGGAGCTGTTTTTT
CASSKTGRPGELFF
>TRBV5-1|TRBJ1-2|-|many
TGTGCCAGCAGCTTAGGACAGAACTATGGCTACACCTTC
CASSLGQNYGYTF
>TRBV20-1|TRBJ2-1|TRBD2|few
TGCAGTGCTAGAACAAGCGGGAGGAGTCCCTACAATGAGCAGTTCTTC
CSARTSGRSPYNEQFF
>TRBV20-1|TRBJ2-7|-|-
TGCAGTGCTAGAGATGGGGCAAGGGCTAACTACGAGCAGTACTTC
CSARDGARANYEQYF
>TRBV11-2|TRBJ2-3|TRBD2|few
TGTGCCAGCATCCAACGGGGAGGGGCAGATACGCAGTATTTT
CASIQRGGADTQYF
>TRBV5-1|TRBJ2-5|-|-
TGCGCCAGCAGGAACGCCCTAAGAGAGACCCAGTACTTC
CASRNALRETQYF
>TRBV5-1|TRBJ1-5|TRBD1|few
TGCGCCAGCCGCACAGGGGACGGTCAGCCCCAGCATTTT
CASRTGDGQPQHF
>TRBV9|TRBJ2-1|-|few
TGTGCCAGCAGCGTAGCAGGCGGCAATCCCAATGAGCAGTTCTTC
CASSVAGGNPNEQFF
>TRBV5-1|TRBJ2-3|TRBD2|few
TGCGCCAGCAGCCGGACTAGCGGGGGCAACTTGCCGGCAGATACGCAGTATTTT
CASSRTSGGNLPADTQYF
>TRBV18|TRBJ1-2|TRBD1|many
TGTGCCAGCTCACCCGACAGGGAGGAAGGCTACACCTTC
CASSPDREEGYTF
>TRBV12-3/TRBV12-4|TRBJ2-2|TRBD2|few
TGTGCCAGCATCAAATTCGGGGGGGGGACCGGGGAGCTGTTTTTT
CASIKFGGGTGELFF
>TRBV7-2|TRBJ2-7|-|-
TGTGCCAGCAGCTTAGCGATTTCCAGGACGAAAGTATACGAGCAGTACTTC
CASSLAISRTKVYEQYF
>TRBV11-3|TRBJ2-1|-|-
TGTGCCAGCAGCTCCCCTGCGTCGGGCTCTGGAAATGAGCAGTTCTTC
CASSSPASGSGNEQFF
>TRBV20-1|TRBJ2-2|TRBD2|few
TGCAGTGCCCCCGGGGAAGCGGGAGGACGATACACCGGGGAGCTGTTTTTT
CSAPGEAGGRYTGELFF
>TRBV20-1|TRBJ2-5|-|many
TGCAGTGCTAGAGAAAGACTCCGGGAGACCCAGTACTTC
CSARERLRETQYF
>TRBV29-1|TRBJ2-5|-|-
TGCAGCGTTGGGGCGCCGCGGGAGACCCAGTACTTC
CSVGAPRETQYF
>TRBV11-3|TRBJ1-1|-|few
TGTGCCAGCAGCTCCGGACAGCACACTGAAGCTTTCTTT
CASSSGQHTEAFF